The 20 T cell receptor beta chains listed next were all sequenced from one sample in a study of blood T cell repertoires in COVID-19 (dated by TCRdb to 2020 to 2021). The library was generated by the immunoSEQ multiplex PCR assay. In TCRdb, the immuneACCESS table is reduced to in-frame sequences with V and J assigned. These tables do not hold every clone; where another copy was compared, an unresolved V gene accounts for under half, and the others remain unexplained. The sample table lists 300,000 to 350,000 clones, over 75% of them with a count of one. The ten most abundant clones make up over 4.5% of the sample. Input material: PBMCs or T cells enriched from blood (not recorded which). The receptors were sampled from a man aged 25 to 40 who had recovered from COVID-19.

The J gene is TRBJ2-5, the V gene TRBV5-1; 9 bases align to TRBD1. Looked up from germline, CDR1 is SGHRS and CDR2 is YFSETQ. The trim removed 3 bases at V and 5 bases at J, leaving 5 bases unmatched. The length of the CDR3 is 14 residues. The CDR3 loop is CASSSTGGAETQYF. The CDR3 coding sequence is TGCGCCAGCAGCTCCACAGGGGGCGCTGAGACCCAGTACTTC.

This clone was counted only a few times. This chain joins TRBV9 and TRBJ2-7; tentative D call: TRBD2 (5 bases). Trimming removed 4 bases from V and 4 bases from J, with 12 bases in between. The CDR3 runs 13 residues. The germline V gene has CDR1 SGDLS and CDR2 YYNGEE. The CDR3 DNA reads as TGTGCCAGCAGCTCTGGGAGCCCTTACGAGCAGTACTTC. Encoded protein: CASSSGSPYEQYF.

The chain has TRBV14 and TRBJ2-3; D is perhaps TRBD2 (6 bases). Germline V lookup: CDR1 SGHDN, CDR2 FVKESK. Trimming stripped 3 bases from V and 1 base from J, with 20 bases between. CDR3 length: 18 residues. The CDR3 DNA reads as TGTGCCAGCAGCCAGGGTGGGACTTTTATTTGGGGCACAGATACGCAGTATTTT. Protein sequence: CASSQGGTFIWGTDTQYF.

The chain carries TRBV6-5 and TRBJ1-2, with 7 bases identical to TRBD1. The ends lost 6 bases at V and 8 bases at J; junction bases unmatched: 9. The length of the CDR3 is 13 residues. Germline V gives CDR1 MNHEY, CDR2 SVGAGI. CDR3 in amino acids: CASSRRGELGYTF. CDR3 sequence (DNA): TGTGCCAGCAGCCGCAGGGGGGAGTTGGGCTACACCTTC.

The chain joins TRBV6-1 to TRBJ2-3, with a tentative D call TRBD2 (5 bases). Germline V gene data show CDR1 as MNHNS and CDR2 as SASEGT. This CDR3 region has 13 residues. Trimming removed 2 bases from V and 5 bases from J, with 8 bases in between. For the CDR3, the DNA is TGTGCCAGCAGTGAAATAGAGGGAGATACGCAGTATTTT. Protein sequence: CASSEIEGDTQYF.

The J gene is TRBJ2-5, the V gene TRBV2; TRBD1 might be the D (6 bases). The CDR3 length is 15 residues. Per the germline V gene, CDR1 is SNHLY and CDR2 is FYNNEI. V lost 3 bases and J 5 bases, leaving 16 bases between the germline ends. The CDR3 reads CASSEGQSTGETQYF. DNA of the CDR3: TGTGCCAGCAGTGAGGGACAATCTACGGGGGAGACCCAGTACTTC.

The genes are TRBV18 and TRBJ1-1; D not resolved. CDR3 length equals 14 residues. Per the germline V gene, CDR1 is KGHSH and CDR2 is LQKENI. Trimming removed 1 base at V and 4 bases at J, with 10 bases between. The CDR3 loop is CASSPLSVGTEAFF. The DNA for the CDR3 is TGTGCCAGCTCACCACTGTCCGTCGGCACTGAAGCTTTCTTT.

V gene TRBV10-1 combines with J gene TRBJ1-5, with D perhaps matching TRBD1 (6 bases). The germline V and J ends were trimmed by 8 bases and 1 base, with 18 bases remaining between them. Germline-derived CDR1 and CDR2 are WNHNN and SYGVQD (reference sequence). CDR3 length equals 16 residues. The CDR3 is CASPEGGRGSNQPQHF. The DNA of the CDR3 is TGCGCCAGCCCTGAAGGGGGGAGGGGAAGCAATCAGCCCCAGCATTTT.

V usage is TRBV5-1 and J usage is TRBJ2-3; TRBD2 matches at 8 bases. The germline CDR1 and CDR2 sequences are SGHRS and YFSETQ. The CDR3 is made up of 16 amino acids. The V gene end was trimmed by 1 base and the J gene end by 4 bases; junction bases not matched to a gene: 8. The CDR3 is CASSLTPSGGADTQYF. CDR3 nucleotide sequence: TGCGCCAGCAGCTTGACGCCCAGCGGGGGAGCAGATACGCAGTATTTT.

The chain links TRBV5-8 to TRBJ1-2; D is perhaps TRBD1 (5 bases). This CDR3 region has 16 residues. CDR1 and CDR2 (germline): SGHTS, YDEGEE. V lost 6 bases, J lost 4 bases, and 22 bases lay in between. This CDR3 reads CASNRPNVYRTYGYTF. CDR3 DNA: TGTGCCAGCAACCGCCCTAACGTGTACAGGACCTATGGCTACACCTTC.

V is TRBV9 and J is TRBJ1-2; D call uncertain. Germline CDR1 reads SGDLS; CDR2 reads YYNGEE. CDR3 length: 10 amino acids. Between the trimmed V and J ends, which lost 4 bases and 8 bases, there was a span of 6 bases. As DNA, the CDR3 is TGTGCCAGCAGCTCGTTCGGCTACACCTTC. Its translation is CASSSFGYTF.

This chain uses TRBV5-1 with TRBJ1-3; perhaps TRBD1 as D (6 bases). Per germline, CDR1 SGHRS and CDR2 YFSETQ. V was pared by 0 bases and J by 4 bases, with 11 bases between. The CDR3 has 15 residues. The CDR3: CASSLDRVAGNTIYF. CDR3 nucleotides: TGCGCCAGCAGCTTGGACAGGGTAGCCGGAAACACCATATATTTT. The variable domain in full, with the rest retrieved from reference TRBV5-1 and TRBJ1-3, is KAGVTQTPRYLIKTRGQQVTLSCSPISGHRSVSWYQQTPGQGLQFLFEYFSETQRNKGNFPGRFSGRQFSNSRSEMNVSTLELGDSALYLCASSLDRVAGNTIYFGEGSWLTVV.

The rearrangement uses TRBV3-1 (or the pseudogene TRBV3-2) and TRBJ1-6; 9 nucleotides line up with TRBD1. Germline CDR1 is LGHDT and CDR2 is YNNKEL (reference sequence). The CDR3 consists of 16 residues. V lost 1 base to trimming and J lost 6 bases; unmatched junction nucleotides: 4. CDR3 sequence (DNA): TGTGCCAGCAGCCAAGGGACAGGGGATCTTAATTCACCCCTCCACTTT. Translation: CASSQGTGDLNSPLHF.

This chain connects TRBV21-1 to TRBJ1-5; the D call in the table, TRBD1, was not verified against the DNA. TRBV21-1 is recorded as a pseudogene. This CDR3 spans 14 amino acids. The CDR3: CASRAGLGNQPQHF. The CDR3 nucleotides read TGTGCCAGCAGAGCAGGGTTGGGCAATCAGCCCCAGCATTTT.

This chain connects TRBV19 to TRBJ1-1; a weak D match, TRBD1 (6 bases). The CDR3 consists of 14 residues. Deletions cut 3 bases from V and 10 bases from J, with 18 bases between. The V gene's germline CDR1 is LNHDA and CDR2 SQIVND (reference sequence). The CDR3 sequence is CASSIRGSGAVAFF. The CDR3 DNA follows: TGTGCCAGTAGTATTCGAGGATCAGGGGCGGTAGCTTTCTTT.

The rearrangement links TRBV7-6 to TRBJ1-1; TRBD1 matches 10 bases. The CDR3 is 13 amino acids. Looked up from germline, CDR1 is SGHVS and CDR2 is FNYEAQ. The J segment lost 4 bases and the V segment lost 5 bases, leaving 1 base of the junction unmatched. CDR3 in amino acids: CASSRDRGTEAFF. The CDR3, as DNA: TGTGCCAGCAGCCGGGACAGGGGCACTGAAGCTTTCTTT.

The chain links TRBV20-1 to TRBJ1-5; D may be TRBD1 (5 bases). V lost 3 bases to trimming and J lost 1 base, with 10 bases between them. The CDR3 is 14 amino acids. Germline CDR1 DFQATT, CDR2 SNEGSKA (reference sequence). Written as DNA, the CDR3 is TGCAGTGCTAGTCAGGGTGGCAGCAATCAGCCCCAGCATTTT. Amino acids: CSASQGGSNQPQHF.

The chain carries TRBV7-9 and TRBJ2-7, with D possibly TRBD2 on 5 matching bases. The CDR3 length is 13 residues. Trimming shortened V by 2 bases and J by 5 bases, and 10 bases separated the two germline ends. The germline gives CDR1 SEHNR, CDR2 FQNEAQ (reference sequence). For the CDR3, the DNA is TGTGCCAGCAGCTTATTTAGCGACAACGAGCAGTACTTC. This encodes CASSLFSDNEQYF.

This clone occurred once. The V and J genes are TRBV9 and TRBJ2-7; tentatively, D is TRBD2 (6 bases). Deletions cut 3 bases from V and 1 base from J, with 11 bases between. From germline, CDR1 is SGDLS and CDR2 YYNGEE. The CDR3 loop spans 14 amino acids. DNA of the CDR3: TGTGCCAGCAGCGGTCAGGGAGGATCCTACGAGCAGTACTTC. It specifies CASSGQGGSYEQYF.

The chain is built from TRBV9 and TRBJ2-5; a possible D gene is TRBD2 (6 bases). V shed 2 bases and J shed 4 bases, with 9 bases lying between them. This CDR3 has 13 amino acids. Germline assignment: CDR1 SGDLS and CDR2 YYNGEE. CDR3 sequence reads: CASSVRLGETQYF. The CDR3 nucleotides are TGTGCCAGCAGCGTCCGACTAGGAGAGACCCAGTACTTC.